Listed here is a single T cell receptor (beta chain). This sample is drawn from a study of blood T cell repertoires in COVID-19. From germline, CDR1 is LNHDA and CDR2 SQIVND (reference sequence). The length of the CDR3 is 15 residues. With 9 bases removed from V and 1 base from J, the gap between germline ends came to 18 bases. Only in-frame clones appear in the TCRdb table, and some are missing; sequencing was by immunoSEQ multiplex PCR. The sample holds about 170,000 clones, roughly 90% seen once. The chain uses TRBV19 and TRBJ1-1, with no clear D. What was sequenced was peripheral blood. This receptor was obtained from a man between 25 and 39 years old with COVID-19, enrolled during active disease. CDR3 amino acids: CASSMRAAGNTEAFF. CDR3 sequence (DNA): TGTGCCAGCTCCATGCGGGCGGCAGGGAACACTGAAGCTTTCTTT. The variable domain in full, completed from reference TRBV19 and TRBJ1-1, reads DGGITQSPKYLFRKEGQNVTLSCEQNLNHDAMYWYRQDPGQGLRLIYYSQIVNDFQKGDIAEGYSVSREKKESFPLTVTSAQKNPTAFYLCASSMRAAGNTEAFFGQGTRLTVV.